The rows below give T cell receptor beta chains drawn from one sample of a study of blood T cell repertoires in COVID-19. Here immunoSEQ multiplex PCR was the method, and the copy in TCRdb shows in-frame clones only, minus some. The table lists 100,000 to 150,000 clones, 70% to 90% of them singletons. Material: peripheral blood. The receptors come from a woman between 50 and 59 years old with acute or convalescent COVID-19. CDR3s include the opening cysteine and the closing phenylalanine or tryptophan. The D gene is left open where the match is weak. Part of the rows lack a size; the others show once, few, many or a class for expanded clones.

d_call	v_call	j_call	clone_size	cdr3_nt	cdr3_aa
-	TRBV6-5	TRBJ1-1	-	TGTGCCAGCAGTTATCCAGGCCCGAACACTGAAGCTTTCTTT	CASSYPGPNTEAFF
-	TRBV7-9	TRBJ1-1	-	TGTGCCAGCAGCTTAGGGGGAGGGGACTTTGAAGCTTTCTTT	CASSLGGGDFEAFF
-	TRBV19	TRBJ1-2	-	TGTGCCAGTAGTATTAAGGCGGAATATGGCTACACCTTC	CASSIKAEYGYTF
-	TRBV5-1	TRBJ2-5	-	TGCGCCAGCAGCTGGCCCAGGGGCCAAGAGACCCAGTACTTC	CASSWPRGQETQYF
-	TRBV30	TRBJ1-3	-	TGTGCCTGGAGGACAGCGTCGGCTGGAAACACCATATATTTT	CAWRTASAGNTIYF
-	TRBV9	TRBJ2-1	-	TGTGCCAGCAGCGTAGACCTAGCAGTTCTTAATGAGCAGTTCTTC	CASSVDLAVLNEQFF
TRBD1	TRBV9	TRBJ2-7	-	TGTGCCAGCAGCTGGGGACAGGGGCCCTCAGAGCAGTACTTC	CASSWGQGPSEQYF
TRBD1	TRBV2	TRBJ2-6	-	TGTGCCAGCACCAGGGACAGGGGAATCTCTGGGGCCAACGTCCTGACTTTC	CASTRDRGISGANVLTF
-	TRBV3-1/TRBV3-2	TRBJ2-2	-	TGTGCCAGCAGCCAGAGTGGGGAGCTGTTTTTT	CASSQSGELFF
TRBD1	TRBV30	TRBJ1-2	once	TGTGCCTGGAGTGTGAGGACAGGGGTCTCTAACTATGGCTACACCTTC	CAWSVRTGVSNYGYTF
TRBD1	TRBV3-1/TRBV3-2	TRBJ1-2	-	TGTGCCAGCAGCCAAGCGCCAGGACAGGGTTATGGCTACACCTTC	CASSQAPGQGYGYTF